This is a list of T cell receptor beta chains from one sample in a study of long-term antiretroviral therapy in people with HIV. Sequencing used immunoSEQ multiplex PCR; TCRdb keeps in-frame clones, though not all of them. The profile shows about 23,000 clones, 80% to 85% of them singletons. The source was unsorted PBMCs, collected 0.4 years after starting antiretroviral therapy. These receptors were taken from a man aged 45-65 years with HIV. Both conserved end residues are part of each CDR3. A D gene is named only where the DNA matches it firmly. The size of a clone is reported for some rows only, either as once, few or many, or as a class for expanded clones.

d_call: .; j_call: TRBJ2-2; clone_size: few; v_call: TRBV28; cdr3_nt: TGTGCCAGCAGGCCACAGGGAAAGATCGGGGAGCTGTTTTTT; cdr3_aa: CASRPQGKIGELFF
d_call: .; j_call: TRBJ1-3; clone_size: .; v_call: TRBV5-4; cdr3_nt: TGTGCCAGCAGCTTAGGCGGAGTCTCTGGAAACACCATATATTTT; cdr3_aa: CASSLGGVSGNTIYF
d_call: TRBD1; j_call: TRBJ2-7; clone_size: once; v_call: TRBV4-1; cdr3_nt: TGCGCCAGCAGCCAAGATCCAGGGGGCTACGAGCAGTACTTC; cdr3_aa: CASSQDPGGYEQYF
d_call: TRBD2; j_call: TRBJ2-1; clone_size: .; v_call: TRBV28; cdr3_nt: TGTGCCAGCAGTTCAAGCGGGGGGAGGGACAATGAGCAGTTCTTC; cdr3_aa: CASSSSGGRDNEQFF
d_call: .; j_call: TRBJ1-1; clone_size: .; v_call: TRBV7-6; cdr3_nt: TGTGCCAGCAGCTTAGACCTGAACACTGAAGCTTTCTTT; cdr3_aa: CASSLDLNTEAFF
d_call: TRBD1; j_call: TRBJ2-7; clone_size: .; v_call: TRBV2; cdr3_nt: TGTGCCAGCAGTTTGGACAGGGCGGCCTACGAGCAGTACTTC; cdr3_aa: CASSLDRAAYEQYF
d_call: TRBD1; j_call: TRBJ2-4; clone_size: once; v_call: TRBV19; cdr3_nt: TGTGCCAGTAGTATAGGACAGGGAGCGCCGAGCAAAAACATTCAGTACTTC; cdr3_aa: CASSIGQGAPSKNIQYF
d_call: TRBD2; j_call: TRBJ2-1; clone_size: .; v_call: TRBV9; cdr3_nt: TGTGCCAGCAGCGTAGTAGGACTAGCGGGGGGGCTTGAATACAATGAGCAGTTCTTC; cdr3_aa: CASSVVGLAGGLEYNEQFF
d_call: TRBD1; j_call: TRBJ2-1; clone_size: .; v_call: TRBV7-6; cdr3_nt: TGTGCCAGCAGCCCCCTCCAGCCAGGGGGCCAAATCGAGCAGTTCTTC; cdr3_aa: CASSPLQPGGQIEQFF
d_call: TRBD2; j_call: TRBJ2-3; clone_size: once; v_call: TRBV9; cdr3_nt: TGTGCCAGCAGCGTTAGCGGGGCTTACTCAGATACGCAGTATTTT; cdr3_aa: CASSVSGAYSDTQYF
d_call: .; j_call: TRBJ1-1; clone_size: .; v_call: TRBV11-2; cdr3_nt: TGTGCCAGCAGCTTAGGTTTGGGTGAAGCTTTCTTT; cdr3_aa: CASSLGLGEAFF
d_call: TRBD2; j_call: TRBJ2-3; clone_size: once; v_call: TRBV9; cdr3_nt: TGTGCCAGCAGCGTAGTGGCTAGCGGGGGGGATACGCAGTATTTT; cdr3_aa: CASSVVASGGDTQYF
d_call: TRBD2; j_call: TRBJ2-1; clone_size: .; v_call: TRBV6-1; cdr3_nt: TGTGCCAGCAGTGACCAGCGGGGGGGTGGTGAGCAGTTCTTC; cdr3_aa: CASSDQRGGGEQFF
d_call: TRBD1; j_call: TRBJ2-7; clone_size: .; v_call: TRBV5-1; cdr3_nt: TGCGCCAGCAGCCACGGGACAGGATCCTCCTACGAGCAGTACTTC; cdr3_aa: CASSHGTGSSYEQYF
d_call: .; j_call: TRBJ2-7; clone_size: once; v_call: TRBV28; cdr3_nt: TGTGCCAGCAGTCCTAGCAGAGGGGCGTCCTACGAGCAGTACTTC; cdr3_aa: CASSPSRGASYEQYF
d_call: .; j_call: TRBJ2-7; clone_size: .; v_call: TRBV27; cdr3_nt: TGTGCCAGCAGTTTATCCTACGAGCAGTACTTC; cdr3_aa: CASSLSYEQYF
d_call: .; j_call: TRBJ1-6; clone_size: .; v_call: TRBV27; cdr3_nt: TGTGCCAGCACTCAGGTGATCGGCCGGTCACCCCTCCACTTT; cdr3_aa: CASTQVIGRSPLHF
d_call: .; j_call: TRBJ1-6; clone_size: .; v_call: TRBV28; cdr3_nt: TGTGCCAGCTGCGGGGCCGGTAATTCACCCCTCCACTTT; cdr3_aa: CASCGAGNSPLHF
d_call: .; j_call: TRBJ2-3; clone_size: .; v_call: TRBV15; cdr3_nt: TGTGCCACCAGCAGAGACGGGGCAGAAGATACGCAGTATTTT; cdr3_aa: CATSRDGAEDTQYF
d_call: .; j_call: TRBJ2-6; clone_size: .; v_call: TRBV10-1; cdr3_nt: TGCGCCAGCAGTGAGTCGGGAGAAACCACTACCGCACTGAGCTCTGGGGCCAACGTCCTGACTTTC; cdr3_aa: CASSESGETTTALSSGANVLTF
d_call: TRBD2; j_call: TRBJ2-3; clone_size: .; v_call: TRBV15; cdr3_nt: TGTGCCACCAGCAGAGAACTAGCGGGGGATACGCAGTATTTT; cdr3_aa: CATSRELAGDTQYF
d_call: .; j_call: TRBJ1-1; clone_size: .; v_call: TRBV7-9; cdr3_nt: TGTGCCAGCAGATCCTCCGGGACCGCGGGAGCTTTCTTT; cdr3_aa: CASRSSGTAGAFF
d_call: TRBD2; j_call: TRBJ2-4; clone_size: .; v_call: TRBV30; cdr3_nt: TGTGCCTGGACCGATAGCGGGGGCATTCAGTACTTC; cdr3_aa: CAWTDSGGIQYF
d_call: .; j_call: TRBJ1-2; clone_size: few; v_call: TRBV29-1; cdr3_nt: TGCAGCGTTGTGGGGGGTGAGGGCTATGGCTACACCTTC; cdr3_aa: CSVVGGEGYGYTF
d_call: TRBD1; j_call: TRBJ2-7; clone_size: .; v_call: TRBV15; cdr3_nt: TGTGCCACCAGCCCTGGGACAGTCTACGAGCAGTACTTC; cdr3_aa: CATSPGTVYEQYF
d_call: .; j_call: TRBJ2-7; clone_size: .; v_call: TRBV19; cdr3_nt: TGTGCCAGTAGTGTGACAGCACTCTACGAGCAGTACTTC; cdr3_aa: CASSVTALYEQYF
d_call: .; j_call: TRBJ2-1; clone_size: .; v_call: TRBV7-3; cdr3_nt: TGTGCCAGCAGCTTAAGGTCGGCCGCGTCCTACAATGAGCAGTTCTTC; cdr3_aa: CASSLRSAASYNEQFF
d_call: .; j_call: TRBJ1-1; clone_size: .; v_call: TRBV7-7; cdr3_nt: TGTGCTAGCAGCTCCGGTCCCAACACTGAAGCTTTCTTT; cdr3_aa: CASSSGPNTEAFF
d_call: TRBD2; j_call: TRBJ2-5; clone_size: once; v_call: TRBV5-1; cdr3_nt: TGCGCCAGCAGCTTGGGACTAGCTAACCAAGAGACCCAGTACTTC; cdr3_aa: CASSLGLANQETQYF
d_call: .; j_call: TRBJ1-1; clone_size: .; v_call: TRBV6-5; cdr3_nt: TGTGCCAGCAGCCTAGGGGGTGAAACTGAAGCTTTCTTT; cdr3_aa: CASSLGGETEAFF
d_call: .; j_call: TRBJ2-5; clone_size: .; v_call: TRBV27; cdr3_nt: TGTGCCAGCAGTTTCGCGGGGCGTCGGACCCAGTACTTC; cdr3_aa: CASSFAGRRTQYF
d_call: .; j_call: TRBJ2-2; clone_size: few; v_call: TRBV6-4; cdr3_nt: TGTGCCAGCAGTGAGGGCACCGGGGAGCTGTTTTTT; cdr3_aa: CASSEGTGELFF
d_call: .; j_call: TRBJ2-7; clone_size: .; v_call: TRBV19; cdr3_nt: TGTGCCAGTAGCCCCGGGACGACAACCTACGAGCAGTACTTC; cdr3_aa: CASSPGTTTYEQYF
d_call: .; j_call: TRBJ2-5; clone_size: .; v_call: TRBV6-5; cdr3_nt: TGTGCCAGCAGTTATCTTGGGGGGGCGGAAGAGACCCAGTACTTC; cdr3_aa: CASSYLGGAEETQYF
d_call: .; j_call: TRBJ1-2; clone_size: .; v_call: TRBV6-5; cdr3_nt: TGTGCCAGCGGATCGAACGGGGCGGCAGGCGGCTACACCTTC; cdr3_aa: CASGSNGAAGGYTF
d_call: TRBD2; j_call: TRBJ2-3; clone_size: .; v_call: TRBV28; cdr3_nt: TGTGCCAGCAGTCCCGAGGGGACTAGCGGGGGGGTTAGAAGGGGAAATACGCAGTATTTT; cdr3_aa: CASSPEGTSGGVRRGNTQYF
d_call: .; j_call: TRBJ2-3; clone_size: .; v_call: TRBV7-3; cdr3_nt: TGTGCCAGCAGCCTCAGGGTCGGGACAGATACGCAGTATTTT; cdr3_aa: CASSLRVGTDTQYF
d_call: .; j_call: TRBJ2-2; clone_size: .; v_call: TRBV5-1; cdr3_nt: TGCGCCAGCAGCTCAGGACACCGAGACGCGAACACCGGGGAGCTGTTTTTT; cdr3_aa: CASSSGHRDANTGELFF
d_call: .; j_call: TRBJ1-6; clone_size: .; v_call: TRBV7-8; cdr3_nt: TGTGCCAGCAGCTTAACCCAGAGCTCCTATAATTCACCCCTCCACTTT; cdr3_aa: CASSLTQSSYNSPLHF
d_call: TRBD1; j_call: TRBJ1-2; clone_size: .; v_call: TRBV29-1; cdr3_nt: TGCAGCGTTGAAGATTTGGGCACCGGGACAGCTAACTATGGCTACACCTTC; cdr3_aa: CSVEDLGTGTANYGYTF
d_call: .; j_call: TRBJ1-6; clone_size: .; v_call: TRBV7-8; cdr3_nt: TGTGCCAGCAGCTCTGACGTGTCCAGTTCACCCCTCCACTTT; cdr3_aa: CASSSDVSSSPLHF
d_call: .; j_call: TRBJ1-6; clone_size: .; v_call: TRBV28; cdr3_nt: TGTGCCAGCCTCTCGACCCAAGGAGGTTCACCCCTCCACTTT; cdr3_aa: CASLSTQGGSPLHF
d_call: TRBD1; j_call: TRBJ2-7; clone_size: .; v_call: TRBV2; cdr3_nt: TGTGCCAGCAGGGGATGGGACAGCGCCTACGAGCAGTACTTC; cdr3_aa: CASRGWDSAYEQYF
d_call: .; j_call: TRBJ1-2; clone_size: few; v_call: TRBV4-3; cdr3_nt: TGCGCCAGCAGCCAAGAGTGGGGGGGTGGCTACACCTTC; cdr3_aa: CASSQEWGGGYTF
d_call: TRBD1; j_call: TRBJ1-5; clone_size: .; v_call: TRBV6-6; cdr3_nt: TGTGCCAGCAATAAGCAGGGGGCTCAGCCCCAGCATTTT; cdr3_aa: CASNKQGAQPQHF
d_call: .; j_call: TRBJ1-5; clone_size: .; v_call: TRBV19; cdr3_nt: TGTGCCAGTCTTTCTCCCGGGGGGAGCAATCAGCCCCAGCATTTT; cdr3_aa: CASLSPGGSNQPQHF
d_call: .; j_call: TRBJ2-3; clone_size: .; v_call: TRBV5-1; cdr3_nt: TGCGCCAGCAGCTTGGGTCCTAGCACAGATACGCAGTATTTT; cdr3_aa: CASSLGPSTDTQYF
d_call: .; j_call: TRBJ1-5; clone_size: .; v_call: TRBV10-3; cdr3_nt: TGTGCCATCAGGCAAGACACCTATAGCAATCAGCCCCAGCATTTT; cdr3_aa: CAIRQDTYSNQPQHF
d_call: .; j_call: TRBJ2-2; clone_size: .; v_call: TRBV28; cdr3_nt: TGTGCCAGCAGGACGCCTCTGCCCGGGGAGCTGTTTTTT; cdr3_aa: CASRTPLPGELFF
d_call: TRBD1; j_call: TRBJ1-2; clone_size: .; v_call: TRBV7-2; cdr3_nt: TGTGCCAGCAGCTCGGGGGGACAGGGTGGCTACACCTTC; cdr3_aa: CASSSGGQGGYTF